These 27 T cell receptor beta chains were all obtained from the same sample, sequenced in a study of T cells after yellow fever vaccination. TCRdb re-derived calls from the 5' RACE reads in MiXCR, one entry per CDR3 protein. The sample contains approximately 450,000 distinct CDR3 sequences, around 20% of which appear only once. The sample in question was PBMCs, obtained before the yellow fever booster vaccination. The source is a man in his late teens or twenties who received the YFV17D yellow fever vaccine.

The chain recombines TRBV6-1 with TRBJ2-5; D is ambiguous. The CDR3 runs to 10 residues. V lost 10 bases and J 5 bases, leaving 8 bases between the germline ends. Germline-derived CDR1 and CDR2 are MNHNS and SASEGT. The CDR3 nucleotides are TGTGCCACTCGGACGGAGACCCAGTACTTC. This codes for CATRTETQYF.

There are a few counts of this clonotype. This chain uses TRBV2 with TRBJ1-1; D remains unclear. Trimming shortened V by 6 bases and J by 4 bases, and 15 bases separated the two germline ends. The CDR3 spans 14 residues. The germline gives CDR1 SNHLY, CDR2 FYNNEI. Here the CDR3 DNA reads TGTGCCAGCAGGCCACGGAGCATTGGCACTGAAGCTTTCTTT. It specifies CASRPRSIGTEAFF.

A few counts support this clonotype. The chain carries TRBV10-3 and TRBJ2-1; 7 bases align to TRBD2. The CDR3 extends over 11 amino acids. Germline assignment: CDR1 ENHRY and CDR2 SYGVKD. Losses at the gene ends were 6 bases for V and 7 bases for J; bases not matched to a gene: 0. CDR3 amino acids: CAIRGGNEQFF. The CDR3, as DNA: TGTGCCATCAGGGGGGGGAATGAGCAGTTCTTC.

The gene calls are TRBV24-1 and TRBJ2-7; D gene uncertain. CDR3 length: 11 residues. V lost 7 bases and J lost 4, with 7 bases in between. CDR1 is KGHDR and CDR2 is SFDVKD in the germline V gene. The CDR3 loop reads CATRVVYEQYF. In nucleotides, the CDR3 is TGTGCCACCAGAGTTGTGTACGAGCAGTACTTC.

V gene TRBV12-3 or TRBV12-4 combines with J gene TRBJ2-1; 8 nucleotides match TRBD2. The CDR3 sequence is 17 residues long. V was clipped by 6 bases and J by 8 bases; unmatched bases: 18. This chain's CDR3 is CASRPDGAGGTSHEQFF. CDR3 nucleotide sequence: TGTGCCAGCAGGCCCGACGGGGCGGGGGGTACCTCCCATGAGCAGTTCTTC.

The genes are TRBV29-1 and TRBJ1-1; 11 bases match TRBD1. The CDR3 extends over 14 amino acids. Germline V gives CDR1 SQVTM, CDR2 ANQGSEA. The J segment lost 3 bases and the V segment lost 7 bases, leaving 7 bases of the junction unmatched. This chain's CDR3 is CSGTGGFLDTEAFF. In DNA form, the CDR3 reads TGCAGCGGGACAGGGGGCTTTCTGGACACTGAAGCTTTCTTT.

The chain employs TRBV20-1 and TRBJ1-4, with D perhaps matching TRBD1 (5 bases). This CDR3 contains 12 residues. Deletions cut 6 bases from V and 5 bases from J, with 10 bases between. CDR1 DFQATT and CDR2 SNEGSKA come from the germline V gene (reference sequence). CDR3 residues: CSAIRGNEKLFF. CDR3 bases: TGCAGTGCGATCCGGGGGAATGAAAAACTGTTTTTT.

The chain carries TRBV12-3 or TRBV12-4 and TRBJ1-2, with D uncertain. The CDR3 sequence is 15 residues long. The germline V and J ends were trimmed by 5 bases and 0 bases, with 13 bases remaining between them. For the CDR3, the DNA is TGTGCCAGCAGTACGACACCGGGCCCTAACTATGGCTACACCTTC. Translation: CASSTTPGPNYGYTF.

This clonotype was picked up a small number of times. The chain uses TRBV4-1 and TRBJ2-3; D might be TRBD2 (6 bases). The CDR3 contains 14 residues. The V gene lost 3 bases and the J gene lost 5 bases, with 12 bases spanning the gap. The V gene's germline CDR1 is MGHRA and CDR2 YSYEKL. The CDR3 sequence is CASSQGGVLDTQYF. The CDR3 DNA reads as TGCGCCAGCAGCCAGGGGGGAGTATTAGATACGCAGTATTTT.

This clonotype was seen a few times. V and J are TRBV20-1 and TRBJ2-7; 12 positions match TRBD2. CDR1 is DFQATT and CDR2 is SNEGSKA in the germline V gene (reference sequence). The CDR3 has 15 residues. After removal of 1 base from V and 1 base from J, the junction contained 2 bases not matched to a gene. In DNA form, the CDR3 reads TGCAGTGCTAGAGGGACTAGCGGGGTTTCCTACGAGCAGTACTTC. Translating it yields CSARGTSGVSYEQYF.

The chain recombines TRBV7-2 with TRBJ2-3; TRBD1 might be the D (7 bases). V was pared by 1 base and J by 4 bases, with 15 bases between. CDR3 length: 16 amino acids. Germline CDR1 is SGHTA and CDR2 is FQGNSA. This CDR3 is CASSLDLTGRPDTQYF. CDR3 in DNA: TGTGCCAGCAGCTTAGACCTGACAGGGAGGCCAGATACGCAGTATTTT. Supplemented by reference TRBV7-2 and TRBJ2-3, the full variable domain reads GAGVSQSPSNKVTEKGKDVELRCDPISGHTALYWYRQSLGQGLEFLIYFQGNSAPDKSGLPSDRFSAERTGGSVSTLTIQRTQQEDSAVYLCASSLDLTGRPDTQYFGPGTRLTVL.

This clonotype has a handful of counts. This sequence joins TRBV5-5 and TRBJ1-1; D not resolved. Trimming took 6 bases from V and 1 from J, leaving 10 bases between them. Germline CDR1 reads SGHKS; CDR2 reads YYEKEE (reference sequence). The CDR3 is made up of 13 amino acids. The CDR3 sequence: CASTRRENTEAFF. In DNA, the CDR3 is TGTGCCAGCACCCGAAGAGAGAACACTGAAGCTTTCTTT.

Many counts were recorded for this clonotype. This chain links TRBV5-1 with TRBJ1-1, with 7 bases identical to TRBD1. The germline V gene has CDR1 SGHRS and CDR2 YFSETQ. The CDR3 covers 17 residues. The ends lost 0 bases at V and 1 base at J; junction bases unmatched: 9. The chain's CDR3 is CASSLGPRQGGNTEAFF. Written as DNA, the CDR3 is TGCGCCAGCAGCTTGGGGCCTCGACAGGGAGGGAACACTGAAGCTTTCTTT.

Many counts were recorded for this clonotype. The chain is built from TRBV6-5 and TRBJ1-1, with 9 positions matching TRBD1. There are 13 residues in the CDR3. V gave up 2 bases and J gave up 13 bases; unmatched junction bases: 8. CDR1 is MNHEY and CDR2 is SVGAGI in the germline V gene. CDR3 DNA: TGTGCCAGCAGTTACGGAGGACAGGGGAAATTTTTCTTT. Its protein product is CASSYGGQGKFFF.

The rearrangement uses TRBV4-3 and TRBJ1-5; the D gene is possibly TRBD1 (5 bases). Trimming left V 1 base short and J 8 bases short, with 12 bases between. This CDR3 is built from 14 residues. Per germline, CDR1 LGHNA and CDR2 YSLEER. The CDR3 DNA is TGCGCCAGCAGCCAAGCGGTCAGGGAAGAGCCCCAGCATTTT. Translation gives CASSQAVREEPQHF.

The CDR3 spells CSVESVGGFADTQYF. The CDR3 bases are TGCAGCGTTGAGAGTGTGGGGGGCTTCGCAGATACGCAGTATTTT. This rearrangement joins TRBV29-1 to TRBJ2-3, with D perhaps assigned TRBD1 or TRBD2 (6 bases each). Trimming took off 3 bases at V and 4 bases at J, with 17 bases between the two ends. The CDR3 sequence is 15 residues long. The germline gives CDR1 SQVTM, CDR2 ANQGSEA.

In its sample, this clonotype was seen a few times. The chain carries TRBV4-1 and TRBJ2-7, with D unresolved. CDR1 and CDR2 from the germline V gene are MGHRA and YSYEKL. V lost 0 bases and J 7 bases, leaving 16 bases between the germline ends. CDR3 length: 15 residues. The CDR3 reads CASSQEASFYAEQYV. The CDR3 coding sequence is TGCGCCAGCAGCCAAGAGGCCTCGTTCTACGCGGAGCAGTACGTC.

The chain uses TRBV5-1 and TRBJ2-1; D gene uncertain. The CDR3 loop spans 15 amino acids. Germline loops: CDR1 SGHRS, CDR2 YFSETQ. V was cut by 5 bases and J by 0 bases, with 12 bases left in between. CDR3 nucleotide sequence: TGCGCCAGCAGTGTCGGAAGTAACTCCTACAATGAGCAGTTCTTC. Encoded protein: CASSVGSNSYNEQFF.

The chain links TRBV12-3 or TRBV12-4 to TRBJ2-3, with 10 nucleotides matching TRBD2. The V and J ends lost 5 bases and 5 bases, in that order; junction bases with no gene match: 7. The CDR3 sequence is 15 residues long. DNA of the CDR3: TGTGCCAGCAGTCCAGCGGGGGGGCGGGTAGATACGCAGTATTTT. This encodes CASSPAGGRVDTQYF.

The V and J genes are TRBV7-3 and TRBJ2-7; 7 bases line up with TRBD2. V shed 4 bases and J 6 bases; nucleotides not matched to a gene: 9. CDR1 is SGHTA and CDR2 is FQGTGA in the germline V gene. This CDR3 comprises 14 residues. The CDR3 loop reads CASSSLGPGGEQYF. Written as DNA, the CDR3 is TGTGCCAGCAGCTCCCTGGGGCCGGGAGGCGAGCAGTACTTC. Combining the CDR3 with reference TRBV7-3 and TRBJ2-7 gives the whole variable domain GAGVSQTPSNKVTEKGKYVELRCDPISGHTALYWYRQSLGQGPEFLIYFQGTGAADDSGLPNDRFFAVRPEGSVSTLKIQRTERGDSAVYLCASSSLGPGGEQYFGPGTRLTVT.

The chain has TRBV5-1 and TRBJ2-5; D ambiguous. Trimming took 0 bases from V and 5 from J, leaving 8 bases between them. Germline loops: CDR1 SGHRS, CDR2 YFSETQ. This CDR3 comprises 13 residues. The DNA of the CDR3 is TGCGCCAGCAGCTTGGGGCCGGCTGAGACCCAGTACTTC. It codes for CASSLGPAETQYF.

This clonotype occurred many times. The V gene is TRBV2, the J gene TRBJ1-5; D gene unclear. Germline values: CDR1 SNHLY, CDR2 FYNNEI. With 6 bases removed from V and 0 bases from J, the gap between germline ends came to 9 bases. This CDR3 is built from 14 residues. CDR3 loop: CASRPGGSNQPQHF. The CDR3 region has the DNA TGTGCCAGCAGGCCCGGAGGTAGCAATCAGCCCCAGCATTTT.

This clonotype was counted between two and nine times. The CDR3 sequence: CASSWGDRSGAEAFF. Here the CDR3 DNA reads TGCGCCAGCAGCTGGGGAGACAGGTCCGGGGCTGAAGCTTTCTTT. The V gene is TRBV5-1, the J gene TRBJ1-1; D possibly corresponds to TRBD1 (6 bases). Trimming stripped 3 bases from V and 6 bases from J, with 18 bases between. Germline V gene sequence: CDR1 SGHRS, CDR2 YFSETQ. This CDR3 comprises 15 residues.

CDR3 nucleotide sequence: TGTGCCGCCGGATTCCAGTACGAGCAGTACGTC. This encodes CAAGFQYEQYV. The chain uses TRBV6-2 or TRBV6-3 and TRBJ2-7; D remains ambiguous. V was clipped by 11 bases and J by 4 bases, with 12 bases between them. Germline assignment: CDR1 MNHEY and CDR2 SVGEGT. The CDR3 spans 11 residues.

J is TRBJ2-5 and V is TRBV7-2; 10 bases align to TRBD2. The CDR3 runs to 17 residues. Trimming cost V 3 bases and J 4 bases; bases outside gene matches: 11. Looked up from germline, CDR1 is SGHTA and CDR2 is FQGNSA. The CDR3 reads CASSLDRQRGGTETQYF. CDR3 bases: TGTGCCAGCAGCTTGGATCGGCAGCGGGGGGGCACAGAGACCCAGTACTTC.

This clonotype was counted only a few times. The chain is built from TRBV7-2 and TRBJ2-3; no reliable D call. This CDR3 has 11 amino acids. The V end lost 7 bases, the J end lost 2 bases, and 4 bases lay between the germline ends. CDR1 and CDR2 from the germline V gene are SGHTA and FQGNSA. The CDR3: CASTNTDTQYF. DNA of the CDR3: TGTGCCAGCACCAACACAGATACGCAGTATTTT.

This chain's CDR3 is CASSQVGVTYEQYF. The CDR3 coding sequence is TGCGCCAGCAGCCAAGTGGGGGTTACCTACGAGCAGTACTTC. This chain joins TRBV4-1 and TRBJ2-7; D assignment may be TRBD1 or TRBD2 (5 bases each). V dropped 1 base and J dropped 2 bases, with 9 bases sitting between them. The CDR3 runs to 14 residues. Germline CDR1 is MGHRA and CDR2 is YSYEKL.